This entry features one TCR beta chain sequence. There is no known antigen for this receptor. No much larger clone is present one base from it, and per-base qualities are unavailable. Each collaborating institution followed its own protocols to collect whole blood in K2EDTA tubes. For TCRbeta analysis, collaborators shipped samples as frozen whole blood, isolated PBMCs, or DNA extracted from either of those sample types. The immunoSEQ Assay, a bias-controlled multiplex PCR, was used to amplify TCRbeta CDR3 regions from genomic DNA. The study's processing was this. The number of nucleated cells in each sample was estimated from the amplification of reference gene primers within the assay. To quantify the absolute abundance of each unique TCRbeta CDR3 rearrangement, sequence reads were collapsed and filtered. For each sample, productive Simpson clonality was calculated as the square root of Simpson's diversity index across productive rearrangements. TCRdb mirrors the immuneACCESS table, restricted to in-frame sequences. Some clones are absent from its copies; in checked studies, under half trace to an unresolved V gene, and the reason for the others is unknown. The V and J calls and clone size were taken over from that table, and D and trimming were inferred from the DNA. The sample contains 150,000 to 200,000 clones, 70% to 85% of them found a single time. Approximately 6.9% of the sample lies in the top ten.

The source of the sample is a study of blood T cell repertoires in COVID-19 (dated by TCRdb to 2018 to 2020). A note on the overall study: Collaborator samples came from the United States, Italy and Spain and covered acute and convalescent phases of COVID-19. The prospective study material was composed of cDNA or gDNA derived from T cells, B-cell-depleted T cells, or PBMCs. Subjects who had been exposed to COVID-19, were actively infected with it, or had recovered from it provided the deeply sampled blood TCRbeta repertoires that made up the dataset. The repertoires were released in a freely available public database intended as a resource for research on the immune response to SARS-CoV-2. Samples came from the ongoing ImmuneRACE study (first 160 participants) plus 1,254 subjects from 6 global collaborators. Sample metadata almost always included a de-identified subject ID, COVID-19 status, age in years and sex. HLA class I and class II types, where available, came from metadata supplied by the sample provider rather than from assay-based typing. Points the paper makes about the study in general: How much clinical and demographic metadata was included differed by source and by participant, and the metadata was provided uncurated.

CDR1 and CDR2 are drawn from the germline V gene (reference sequence): GTSNPN, SVGIG. Trimming at the junction amounts to 3 bases on V and 1 base on J, and the germline ends lie 9 bases apart. The CDR3 holds 13 amino acids from the cysteine to the phenylalanine. The CDR3 DNA has 39 bases and is translated from base 1. The TCR comes from a human donor with acute or convalescent COVID-19. The donor label of this sample is uncertain. The specimen sequenced was peripheral blood. This sequence uses TRBV30 and TRBJ2-5; TRBD1 could be the D gene, as 5 bases match. The DNA sequence reads TGTGCCTGGAGCAAAGGGGCCCAAGAGACCCAGTACTTC. It codes for CAWSKGAQETQYF.